A single sample is the source of the 16 T cell receptor beta chains below, sequenced in a study of T cell responses to AZD1222 COVID-19 vaccine (dated by TCRdb to the early 2020s). Libraries were constructed by the immunoSEQ multiplex PCR assay. Here the immuneACCESS table is served through TCRdb, limited to in-frame sequences with V and J called. Missing clones are a known gap in these copies; in checked studies unresolved V genes cover under half, and the rest lacks a known reason. This sample is represented by under 150,000 clones; more than 85% of them were singletons. Jointly, the top ten make up roughly 5% of the sample. Interpreted using the paper, the time point label stands for: baseline before first vaccination. Material: peripheral blood, obtained on day 0 of AZD1222 vaccination. The source is an adult in good health.

The chain recombines TRBV18 with TRBJ2-2; D is undetermined. The V end was cut by 6 bases, the J end by 0 bases, with 11 bases between. The CDR3 runs 15 residues. Per germline, CDR1 KGHSH and CDR2 LQKENI. CDR3 protein: CASSPVVSNTGELFF. CDR3 nucleotide sequence: TGTGCCAGCTCTCCCGTGGTCTCGAACACCGGGGAGCTGTTTTTT.

The chain joins TRBV6-1 to TRBJ1-1, with D possibly being TRBD1 (6 bases). The V gene's germline CDR1 is MNHNS and CDR2 SASEGT. CDR3 size: 17 residues. V was cut by 1 base and J by 1 base, with 16 bases left in between. Written as DNA, the CDR3 is TGTGCCAGCAGTGAAGAGTTCGCAGGGGTAGGGAACACTGAAGCTTTCTTT. Amino acid sequence: CASSEEFAGVGNTEAFF.

The chain has TRBV6-5 and TRBJ2-1, with a possible D match to TRBD1 (6 bases). The CDR3 has 13 amino acids. Germline loops: CDR1 MNHEY, CDR2 SVGAGI. The germline V and J ends were trimmed by 10 bases and 6 bases, with 16 bases remaining between them. The CDR3: CATALGGFNEQFF. CDR3 in DNA: TGTGCCACCGCGCTAGGGGGTTTCAATGAGCAGTTCTTC.

V is TRBV29-1 and J is TRBJ2-7; D might be TRBD1 or TRBD2, each matching 5 bases. The V gene's germline CDR1 is SQVTM and CDR2 ANQGSEA. V lost 6 bases to trimming and J lost 0 bases, with 12 bases between them. The CDR3 is 13 amino acids. The CDR3 DNA reads TGCAGCGTCGTGGGGGTAACCTCCTACGAGCAGTACTTC. Translating gives CSVVGVTSYEQYF.

V usage is TRBV4-1 and J usage is TRBJ1-1, with D perhaps TRBD1 (6 bases). Germline CDR1 MGHRA, CDR2 YSYEKL. The CDR3 loop spans 15 amino acids. Trimming pared 3 bases from V and 3 bases from J, leaving 14 bases between. The CDR3 bases are TGCGCCAGCAGCCATACGGACAGCCGCGACACTGAAGCTTTCTTT. It specifies CASSHTDSRDTEAFF.

This clone showed up just once. The chain combines TRBV15 with TRBJ2-1; the D gene is possibly TRBD1 (5 bases). The CDR3 contains 14 residues. Germline lookup yields CDR1 LNHNV and CDR2 YYDKDF (reference sequence). V was trimmed by 3 bases and J by 8 bases, leaving 14 bases between them. CDR3 amino acids: CATSRSQGSYEQFF. CDR3 nucleotide sequence: TGTGCCACCAGCAGGTCCCAGGGTAGCTATGAGCAGTTCTTC.

The genes are TRBV30 and TRBJ1-6, with a weak D call TRBD1 (5 bases). The CDR3 totals 14 residues. Germline lookup yields CDR1 GTSNPN and CDR2 SVGIG (reference sequence). Trimming removed 0 bases at V and 7 bases at J, with 10 bases between. CDR3 DNA: TGTGCCTGGAGTGTATCCAGGGCAAATTCACCCCTCCACTTT. This encodes CAWSVSRANSPLHF.

The rearrangement links TRBV6-2 or TRBV6-3 to TRBJ2-3; 8 positions agree with TRBD2. The J segment lost 14 bases and the V segment lost 5 bases, leaving 15 bases of the junction unmatched. The CDR3 totals 14 residues. Per germline, CDR1 MNHEY and CDR2 SVGEGT. CDR3 residues: CASSPLGVAGRLYF. The CDR3 DNA is TGTGCCAGCAGTCCACTGGGAGTAGCGGGACGATTGTATTTT.

The rearrangement uses TRBV30 and TRBJ1-1; 7 nucleotides match TRBD1. The germline gives CDR1 GTSNPN, CDR2 SVGIG (reference sequence). This CDR3 is built from 11 residues. The ends lost 5 bases at V and 5 bases at J; junction bases unmatched: 2. CDR3 bases: TGTGCCTGGGACAGGGCGACTGAAGCTTTCTTT. Translated: CAWDRATEAFF.

The chain is built from TRBV10-2 and TRBJ1-3, with TRBD1 identical over 7 bases. The V gene end was trimmed by 6 bases and the J gene end by 8 bases; junction bases not matched to a gene: 7. The CDR3 runs 13 residues. Germline V gene sequence: CDR1 WSHSY, CDR2 SAAADI. CDR3 in amino acids: CASSPTGMDTIYF. In DNA form, the CDR3 reads TGCGCCAGCAGCCCGACAGGGATGGACACCATATATTTT.

This chain joins TRBV21-1 and TRBJ2-2; the table names TRBD2, a call not compared with the DNA. TRBV21-1 is classified as a pseudogene. The CDR3 consists of 14 residues. The CDR3 nucleotides are TGTGCCAGCAGCAGCGGGACTCGGTCTGGGGAGCTGTTTTTT. Protein: CASSSGTRSGELFF.

The CDR3 DNA follows: TGCGCCAGCAGCCAAGGGAACTCCCTAGGTGATACGCAGTATTTT. This gives the protein CASSQGNSLGDTQYF. The chain carries TRBV4-1 and TRBJ2-3; unclear D gene. V shed 1 base and J shed 6 bases, with 14 bases lying between them. There are 15 residues in the CDR3. Per the germline V gene, CDR1 is MGHRA and CDR2 is YSYEKL.

The chain is built from TRBV12-3 or TRBV12-4 and TRBJ1-1; TRBD1 matches at 7 bases. This CDR3 is 13 amino acids long. The V and J ends lost 3 bases and 4 bases, in that order; junction bases with no gene match: 2. The CDR3 region is CASSLTGSTEAFF. The CDR3, as DNA: TGTGCCAGCAGTTTGACAGGGAGCACTGAAGCTTTCTTT.

J is TRBJ2-1 and V is TRBV10-3, with 14 nucleotides matching TRBD2. Germline V gene lookup returns CDR1 ENHRY and CDR2 SYGVKD. After removal of 0 bases from V and 0 bases from J, the junction contained 10 bases not matched to a gene. The CDR3 runs 21 residues. CDR3 amino acids: CAISESLTSGRVTSSYNEQFF. The CDR3, as DNA: TGTGCCATCAGTGAGTCATTGACTAGCGGGAGGGTCACGAGCTCCTACAATGAGCAGTTCTTC.

The rearrangement uses TRBV15 and TRBJ1-1, with 9 nucleotides matching TRBD1. Unmatched junction bases numbered 6, after V lost 3 bases and J lost 4 bases. Germline CDR1 is LNHNV and CDR2 is YYDKDF (reference sequence). CDR3 length: 15 amino acids. The CDR3 protein is CATSRRDRASTEAFF. CDR3 DNA sequence: TGTGCCACCAGCAGGCGGGACAGGGCGTCCACTGAAGCTTTCTTT.

The genes are TRBV5-8 and TRBJ2-5; D possibly corresponds to TRBD2 (5 bases). Germline V lookup: CDR1 SGHTS, CDR2 YDEGEE. V was pared by 0 bases and J by 1 base, with 10 bases between. CDR3 length: 15 residues. CDR3 sequence: CASSLDFGVQETQYF. The CDR3, as DNA: TGTGCCAGCAGCTTGGATTTCGGGGTCCAAGAGACCCAGTACTTC.